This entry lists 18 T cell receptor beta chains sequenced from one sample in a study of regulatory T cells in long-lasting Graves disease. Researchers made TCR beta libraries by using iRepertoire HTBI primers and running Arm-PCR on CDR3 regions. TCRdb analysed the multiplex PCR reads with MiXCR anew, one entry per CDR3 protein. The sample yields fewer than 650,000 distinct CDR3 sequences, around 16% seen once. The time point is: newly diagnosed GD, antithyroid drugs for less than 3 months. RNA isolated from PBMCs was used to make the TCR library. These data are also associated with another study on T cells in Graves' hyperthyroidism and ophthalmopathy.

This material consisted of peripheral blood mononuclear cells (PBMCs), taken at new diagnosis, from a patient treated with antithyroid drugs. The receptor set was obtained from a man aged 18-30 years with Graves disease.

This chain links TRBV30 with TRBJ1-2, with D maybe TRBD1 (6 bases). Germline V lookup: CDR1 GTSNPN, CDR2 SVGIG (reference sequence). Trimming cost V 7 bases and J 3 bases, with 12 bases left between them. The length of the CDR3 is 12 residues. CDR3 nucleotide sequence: TGTGCCTTCGAGGGGGTGGACTATGGCTACACCTTC. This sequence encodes CAFEGVDYGYTF.

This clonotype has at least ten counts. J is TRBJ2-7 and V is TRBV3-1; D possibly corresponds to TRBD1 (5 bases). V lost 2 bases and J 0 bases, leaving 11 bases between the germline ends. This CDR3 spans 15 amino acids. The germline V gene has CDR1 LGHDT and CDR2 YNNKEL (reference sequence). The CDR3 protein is CASSQLDSSSYEQYF. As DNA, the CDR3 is TGTGCCAGCAGCCAACTCGACAGTAGCTCCTACGAGCAGTACTTC.

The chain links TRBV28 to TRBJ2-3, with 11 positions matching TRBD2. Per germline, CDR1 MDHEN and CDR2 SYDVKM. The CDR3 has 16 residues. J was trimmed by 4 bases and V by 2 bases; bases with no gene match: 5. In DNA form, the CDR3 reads TGTGCCAGCAGTTTAGCTACTAGCGGGAGCTCAGATACGCAGTATTTT. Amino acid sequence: CASSLATSGSSDTQYF.

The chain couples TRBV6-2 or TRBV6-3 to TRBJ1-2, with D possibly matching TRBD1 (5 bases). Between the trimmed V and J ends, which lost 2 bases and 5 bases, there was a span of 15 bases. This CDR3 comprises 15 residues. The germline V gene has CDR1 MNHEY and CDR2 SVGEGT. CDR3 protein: CASSYGSGGGYGYTF. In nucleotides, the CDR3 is TGTGCCAGCAGTTACGGGTCGGGTGGGGGGTATGGCTACACCTTC.

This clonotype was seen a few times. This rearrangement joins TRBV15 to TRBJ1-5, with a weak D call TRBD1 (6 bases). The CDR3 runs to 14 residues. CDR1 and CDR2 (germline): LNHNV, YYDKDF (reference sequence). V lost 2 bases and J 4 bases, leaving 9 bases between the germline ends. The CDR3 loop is CATSRSTGNQPQHF. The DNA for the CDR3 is TGTGCCACCAGCAGAAGTACAGGGAATCAGCCCCAGCATTTT.

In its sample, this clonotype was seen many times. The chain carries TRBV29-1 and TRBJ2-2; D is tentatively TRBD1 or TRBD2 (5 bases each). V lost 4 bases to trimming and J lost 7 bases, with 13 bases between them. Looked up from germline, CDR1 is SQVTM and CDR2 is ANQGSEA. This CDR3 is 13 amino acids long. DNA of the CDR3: TGCAGCGTTGTAGCCAGGGACGGCGGGGAGCTGTTTTTT. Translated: CSVVARDGGELFF.

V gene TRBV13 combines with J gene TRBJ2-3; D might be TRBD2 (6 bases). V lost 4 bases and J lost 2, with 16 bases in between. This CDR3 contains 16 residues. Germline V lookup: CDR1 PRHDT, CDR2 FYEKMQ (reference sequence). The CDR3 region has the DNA TGTGCCAGCAGCTCCGGACTACCTAAGCCCACAGATACGCAGTATTTT. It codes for CASSSGLPKPTDTQYF.

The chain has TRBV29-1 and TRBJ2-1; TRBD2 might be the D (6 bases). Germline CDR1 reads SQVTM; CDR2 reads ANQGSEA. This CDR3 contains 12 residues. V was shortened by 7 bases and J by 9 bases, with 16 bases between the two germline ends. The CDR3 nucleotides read TGCAGCGCCGGGACTTCCGCCGCTGAGCAGTTCTTC. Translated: CSAGTSAAEQFF.

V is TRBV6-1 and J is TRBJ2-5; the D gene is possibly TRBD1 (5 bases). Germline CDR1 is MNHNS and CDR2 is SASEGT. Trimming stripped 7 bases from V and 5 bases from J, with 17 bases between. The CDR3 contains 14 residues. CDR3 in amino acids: CASTLIMGLETQYF. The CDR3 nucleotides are TGTGCCAGCACCCTCATCATGGGGCTGGAGACCCAGTACTTC.

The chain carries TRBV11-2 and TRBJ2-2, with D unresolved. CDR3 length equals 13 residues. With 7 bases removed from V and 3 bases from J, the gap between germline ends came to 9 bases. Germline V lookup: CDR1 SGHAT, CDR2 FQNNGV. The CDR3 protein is CASIVRDTGELFF. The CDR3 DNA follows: TGTGCCAGCATCGTCCGGGACACCGGGGAGCTGTTTTTT.

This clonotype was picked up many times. In nucleotides, the CDR3 is TGTGCCAGTACGTCCGGGACAGAAATTCGTGGCTACACCTTC. Its protein is CASTSGTEIRGYTF. The chain couples TRBV6-1 to TRBJ1-2; 7 positions agree with TRBD1. The trim removed 9 bases at V and 7 bases at J, leaving 14 bases unmatched. The CDR3 totals 14 residues. The V gene's germline CDR1 is MNHNS and CDR2 SASEGT.

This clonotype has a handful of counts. CDR3 sequence reads: CASSPDVEYGYTF. The CDR3 nucleotides are TGTGCCAGCAGCCCGGACGTGGAATATGGCTACACCTTC. This chain links TRBV7-9 with TRBJ1-2; D is unresolved. The V end was cut by 5 bases, the J end by 5 bases, with 12 bases between. The germline V gene encodes CDR1 SEHNR and CDR2 FQNEAQ (reference sequence). The CDR3 consists of 13 residues.

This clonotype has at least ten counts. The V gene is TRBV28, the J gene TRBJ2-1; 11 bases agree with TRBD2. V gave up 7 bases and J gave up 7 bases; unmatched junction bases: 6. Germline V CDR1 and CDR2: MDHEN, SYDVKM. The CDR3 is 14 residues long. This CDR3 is CASTLAGGVNEQFF. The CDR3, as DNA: TGTGCCAGCACCCTAGCGGGAGGAGTGAATGAGCAGTTCTTC.

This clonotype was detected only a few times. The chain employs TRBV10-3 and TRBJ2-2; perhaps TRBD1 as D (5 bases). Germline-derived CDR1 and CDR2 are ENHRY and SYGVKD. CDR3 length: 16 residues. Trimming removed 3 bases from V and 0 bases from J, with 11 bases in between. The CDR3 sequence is CAISDKDTSNTGELFF. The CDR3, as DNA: TGTGCCATCAGTGACAAGGACACCTCGAACACCGGGGAGCTGTTTTTT.

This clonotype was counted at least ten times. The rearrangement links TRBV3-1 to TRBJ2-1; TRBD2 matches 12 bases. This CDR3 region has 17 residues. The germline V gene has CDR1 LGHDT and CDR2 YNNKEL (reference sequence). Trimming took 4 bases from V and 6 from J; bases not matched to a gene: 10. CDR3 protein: CASSPPTGTSGFNEQFF. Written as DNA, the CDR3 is TGTGCCAGCAGCCCACCGACCGGGACTAGCGGGTTCAATGAGCAGTTCTTC.

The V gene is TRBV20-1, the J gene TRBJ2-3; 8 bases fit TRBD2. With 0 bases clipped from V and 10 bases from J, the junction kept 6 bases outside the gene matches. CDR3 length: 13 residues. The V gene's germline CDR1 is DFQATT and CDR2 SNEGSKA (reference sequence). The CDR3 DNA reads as TGCAGTGCTAGAGATCAGCGGGGGATAGCGCAGTATTTT. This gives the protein CSARDQRGIAQYF.

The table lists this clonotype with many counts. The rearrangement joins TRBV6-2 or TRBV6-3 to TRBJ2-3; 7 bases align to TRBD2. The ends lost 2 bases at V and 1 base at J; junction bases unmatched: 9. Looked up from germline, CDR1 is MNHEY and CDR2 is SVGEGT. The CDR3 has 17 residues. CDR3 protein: CASSYDQGGVGTDTQYF. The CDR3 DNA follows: TGTGCCAGCAGTTACGACCAGGGAGGGGTTGGCACAGATACGCAGTATTTT.

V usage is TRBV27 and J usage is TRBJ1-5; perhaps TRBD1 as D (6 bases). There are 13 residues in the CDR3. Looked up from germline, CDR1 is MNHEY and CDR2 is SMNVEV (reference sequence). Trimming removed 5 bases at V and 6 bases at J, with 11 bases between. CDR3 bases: TGTGCCAGCAGTACACAGGGAGGTCAGCCCCAGCATTTT. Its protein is CASSTQGGQPQHF.